The clone carrying this TCR beta chain was seen more than once but under ten times. This entry is derived from a study of beta chain features in type 1 diabetes. As every portion of the isolated RNA was reverse transcribed, the sequencing read expressed TCRB transcripts. The protocol was immunoSEQ multiplex PCR, while the TCRdb copy is restricted to in-frame clones and leaves out a portion. This table holds around 140,000 clones, 9.5% to 10% found once. Per germline, CDR1 MNHEY and CDR2 SVGAGI. The CDR3 length is 14 residues. J was trimmed by 7 bases and V by 7 bases; bases with no gene match: 7. The origin of this receptor is a woman in her thirties or forties in good health. Sequencing was performed on central memory CD4+ T cells from blood. The gene calls are TRBV6-5 and TRBJ1-6; 7 nucleotides line up with TRBD1. The DNA of the CDR3 is TGTGCCAGCACCTTCAACAGGGGAAATTCACCCCTCCACTTT. As protein: CASTFNRGNSPLHF.